This T cell receptor beta chain was observed in a study of blood T cell repertoires in COVID-19. Authors' methods: Reference gene primers were amplified, and this amplification served to estimate nucleated cell counts. This table comes from immunoSEQ multiplex PCR, and its TCRdb copy is limited to in-frame clones, with some not included. V and J calls plus clone size are reproduced from that table; the DNA served to infer D and trimming. The sample contains some 74,000 clones, 70% to 90% of which appear only once. After removal of 4 bases from V and 5 bases from J, the junction contained 5 bases not matched to a gene. CDR3 length equals 15 residues. Germline assignment: CDR1 LNHDA and CDR2 SQIVND (reference sequence).

The material sequenced was peripheral blood. V usage is TRBV19 and J usage is TRBJ2-4, with TRBD1 matching over 10 bases. The TCR comes from a man aged 45-65 years with acute or convalescent COVID-19. The CDR3 reads CASSRGTGVENIQYF. CDR3 nucleotide sequence: TGTGCCAGTAGTAGAGGGACAGGGGTCGAAAACATTCAGTACTTC.